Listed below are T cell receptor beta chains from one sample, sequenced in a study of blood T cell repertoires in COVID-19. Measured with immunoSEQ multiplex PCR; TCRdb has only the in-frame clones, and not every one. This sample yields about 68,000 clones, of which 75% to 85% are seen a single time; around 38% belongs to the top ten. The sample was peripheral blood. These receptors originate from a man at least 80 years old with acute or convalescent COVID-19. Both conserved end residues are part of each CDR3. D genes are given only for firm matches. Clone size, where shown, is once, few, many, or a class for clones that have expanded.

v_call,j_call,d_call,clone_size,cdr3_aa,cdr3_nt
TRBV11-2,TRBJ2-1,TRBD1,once,CASSLGPGQGFDEQFF,TGTGCCAGCAGCTTAGGGCCGGGACAGGGGTTCGATGAGCAGTTCTTC
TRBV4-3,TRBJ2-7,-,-,CASSRTSSDEQYF,TGCGCCAGCAGCCGAACGTCTAGCGACGAGCAGTACTTC
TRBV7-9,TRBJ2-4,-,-,CASSLEARAKNIQYF,TGTGCCAGCAGCTTAGAGGCGAGGGCCAAAAACATTCAGTACTTC
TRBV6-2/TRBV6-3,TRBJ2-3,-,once,CASSYGGPPADTQYF,TGTGCCAGCAGTTACGGGGGCCCGCCAGCAGATACGCAGTATTTT
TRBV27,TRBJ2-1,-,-,CASSSRLGPTNEQFF,TGTGCCAGCAGTTCCCGACTAGGTCCTACCAATGAGCAGTTCTTC
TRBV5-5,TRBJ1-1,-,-,CASSLLGEGTEAFF,TGTGCCAGCAGCTTGTTGGGGGAGGGCACTGAAGCTTTCTTT
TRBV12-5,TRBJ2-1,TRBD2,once,CASGLGGLAGSNEQFF,TGTGCTAGTGGTTTGGGCGGTCTAGCGGGATCCAATGAGCAGTTCTTC
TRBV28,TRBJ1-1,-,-,CASSSGQRTEAFF,TGTGCCAGCAGTTCAGGGCAGCGCACTGAAGCTTTCTTT
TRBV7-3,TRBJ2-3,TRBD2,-,CASSPSGTSGAKSTDTQYF,TGTGCCAGCAGCCCGAGCGGGACTAGCGGAGCGAAGAGCACAGATACGCAGTATTTT
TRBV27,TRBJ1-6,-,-,CASSYAPKNNSPLHF,TGTGCCAGCAGTTATGCCCCTAAAAATAATTCACCCCTCCACTTT
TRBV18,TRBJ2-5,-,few,CASSPAASRGETQYF,TGTGCCAGCTCACCAGCGGCTAGCCGGGGAGAGACCCAGTACTTC
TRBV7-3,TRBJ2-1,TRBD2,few,CASSQGTSGISYNEQFF,TGTGCCAGCAGCCAAGGGACTAGCGGGATATCCTACAATGAGCAGTTCTTC
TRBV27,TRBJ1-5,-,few,CASSLSSPRLYSNQPQHF,TGTGCCAGCAGTTTATCGTCGCCGAGGTTATATAGCAATCAGCCCCAGCATTTT
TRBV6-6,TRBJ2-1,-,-,CASSYSIRGFNEQFF,TGTGCCAGCAGTTACTCGATTCGAGGGTTCAATGAGCAGTTCTTC
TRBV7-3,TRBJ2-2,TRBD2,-,CASSPHGLAGNTGELFF,TGTGCCAGCAGCCCACACGGACTAGCGGGAAACACCGGGGAGCTGTTTTTT
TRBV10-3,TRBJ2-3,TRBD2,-,CAIMAGGRPDTQYF,TGTGCCATCATGGCGGGGGGGCGTCCAGATACGCAGTATTTT
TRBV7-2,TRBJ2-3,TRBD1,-,CASSLGAGGADTQYF,TGTGCCAGCAGCTTAGGGGCAGGGGGCGCAGATACGCAGTATTTT
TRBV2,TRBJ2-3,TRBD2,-,CASSDGLAGSTDTQYF,TGTGCCAGCAGTGACGGACTAGCGGGAAGCACAGATACGCAGTATTTT
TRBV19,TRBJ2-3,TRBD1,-,CASTRTGGAVGLNTQYF,TGTGCCAGTACCAGGACAGGGGGCGCGGTGGGGTTAAATACGCAGTATTTT
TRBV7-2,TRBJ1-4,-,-,CASSPQGMGEKLFF,TGTGCCAGCAGCCCCCAGGGGATGGGGGAAAAACTGTTTTTT
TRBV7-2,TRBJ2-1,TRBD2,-,CASSPQPGLGGEQFF,TGTGCCAGCAGCCCCCAACCGGGACTAGGGGGTGAGCAGTTCTTC
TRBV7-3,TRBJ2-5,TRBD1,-,CASSPGQDTTQETQYF,TGTGCCAGCAGCCCAGGACAGGACACCACACAAGAGACCCAGTACTTC
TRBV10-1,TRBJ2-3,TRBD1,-,CASSGPQGLGTDTQYF,TGCGCCAGCAGTGGACCACAGGGGCTGGGCACAGATACGCAGTATTTT
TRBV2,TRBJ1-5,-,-,CASDGGVQPQHF,TGTGCCAGTGACGGCGGCGTACAGCCCCAGCATTTT
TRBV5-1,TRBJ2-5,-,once,CASRQPGSPSYF,TGCGCCAGCAGACAACCCGGGAGCCCATCGTACTTC
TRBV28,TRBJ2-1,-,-,CASSLQNEQFF,TGTGCCAGCAGTTTACAGAATGAGCAGTTCTTC
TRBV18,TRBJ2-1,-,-,CASSLSRRDSEQFF,TGTGCCAGCTCCCTTAGTCGGAGGGACAGTGAGCAGTTCTTC
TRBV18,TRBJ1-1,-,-,CASSPGSDRNTEAFF,TGTGCCAGCTCACCAGGTTCGGACAGGAACACTGAAGCTTTCTTT
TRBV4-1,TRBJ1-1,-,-,CASSPVPDSPNTEAFF,TGCGCCAGCAGCCCCGTTCCCGACAGCCCGAACACTGAAGCTTTCTTT
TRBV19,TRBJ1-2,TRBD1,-,CASTRLGQGFFQGYGYTF,TGTGCCAGCACTAGACTGGGACAGGGGTTTTTTCAAGGCTATGGCTACACCTTC
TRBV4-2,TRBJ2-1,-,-,CASSQDRLRGYDTLSYNEQFF,TGTGCCAGCAGCCAAGATAGGCTTAGGGGGTACGACACACTCTCCTACAATGAGCAGTTCTTC
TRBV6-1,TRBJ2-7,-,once,CASSETGRDYEQYF,TGTGCCAGCAGTGAAACAGGCAGGGATTACGAGCAGTACTTC
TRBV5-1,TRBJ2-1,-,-,CASSFESGTYNEQFF,TGCGCCAGCAGCTTTGAGAGCGGCACTTACAATGAGCAGTTCTTC
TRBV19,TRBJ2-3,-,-,CASSIPQGVTDTQYF,TGTGCCAGTAGTATCCCACAGGGAGTCACAGATACGCAGTATTTT
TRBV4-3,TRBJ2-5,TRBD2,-,CASSQFSGGETQYF,TGCGCCAGCAGCCAATTTTCGGGGGGAGAGACCCAGTACTTC
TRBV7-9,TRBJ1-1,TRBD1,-,CASSMGQGMLTEAFF,TGTGCCAGCAGCATGGGACAGGGAATGTTAACTGAAGCTTTCTTT
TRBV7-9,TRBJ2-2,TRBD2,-,CASSPGLGGGFDTGELFF,TGTGCCAGCAGCCCTGGACTTGGCGGGGGGTTTGACACCGGGGAGCTGTTTTTT
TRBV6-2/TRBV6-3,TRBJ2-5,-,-,CASSSLGQQETQYF,TGTGCCAGCAGTTCGTTGGGGCAACAAGAGACCCAGTACTTC
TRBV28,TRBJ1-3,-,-,CASSSPLLRGYGNTIYF,TGTGCCAGCAGTTCCCCTCTCCTCAGGGGTTACGGAAACACCATATATTTT
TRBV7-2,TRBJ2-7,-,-,CASSLAPGQAYEQYF,TGTGCCAGCAGCTTAGCGCCGGGACAAGCCTACGAGCAGTACTTC
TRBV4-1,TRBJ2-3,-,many,CAAEGGDYTDTQYF,TGCGCCGCTGAAGGGGGGGATTACACAGATACGCAGTATTTT
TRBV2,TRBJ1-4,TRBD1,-,CASSATGTGNEKLFF,TGTGCCAGCAGTGCTACAGGGACAGGGAATGAAAAACTGTTTTTT
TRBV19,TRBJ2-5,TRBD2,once,CASSTSTSGQETQYF,TGTGCCAGTAGTACCTCTACTAGCGGCCAAGAGACCCAGTACTTC
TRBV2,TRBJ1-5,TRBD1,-,CASRGQGLSNQPQHF,TGTGCCAGCAGGGGACAGGGGCTCAGCAATCAGCCCCAGCATTTT